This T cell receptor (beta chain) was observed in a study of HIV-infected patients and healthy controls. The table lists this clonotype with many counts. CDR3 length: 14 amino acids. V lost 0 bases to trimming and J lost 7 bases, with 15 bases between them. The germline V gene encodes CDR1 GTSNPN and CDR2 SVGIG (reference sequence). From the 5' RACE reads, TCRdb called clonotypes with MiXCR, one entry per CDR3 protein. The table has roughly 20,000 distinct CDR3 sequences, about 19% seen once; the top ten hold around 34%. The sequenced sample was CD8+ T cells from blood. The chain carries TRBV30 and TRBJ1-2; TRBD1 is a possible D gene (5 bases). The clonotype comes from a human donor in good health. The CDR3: CAWSVPGAASGYTF. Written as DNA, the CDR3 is TGTGCCTGGAGTGTACCCGGGGCCGCCAGTGGCTACACCTTC. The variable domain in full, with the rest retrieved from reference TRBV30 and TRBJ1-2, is SQTIHQWPATLVQPVGSPLSLECTVEGTSNPNLYWYRQAAGRGLQLLFYSVGIGQISSEVPQNLSASRPQDRQFILSSKKLLLSDSGFYLCAWSVPGAASGYTFGSGTRLTVV.